The 7 T cell receptor beta chains presented below share a single source sample, sequenced in a study of beta chain features in type 1 diabetes. Sequencing targeted expressed TCRB transcripts, as all isolated RNA had been reverse transcribed. The data were produced by immunoSEQ multiplex PCR, yet TCRdb's version contains in-frame clones alone and is incomplete. The sample carries 150,000 to 180,000 clones, around 10% recorded once. The specimen sequenced was central memory CD4+ T cells from blood. The receptors originated from a man aged 18 to 35 in good health.

This chain links TRBV29-1 with TRBJ1-4; D is uncertain. CDR3 length: 11 amino acids. V lost 4 bases and J lost 8, with 8 bases in between. From germline, CDR1 is SQVTM and CDR2 ANQGSEA. The CDR3 sequence: CSVVFFEKLFF. The CDR3 DNA follows: TGCAGCGTTGTCTTTTTCGAAAAACTGTTTTTT.

This chain joins TRBV5-6 and TRBJ2-7; D is perhaps TRBD1 or TRBD2 (5 bases each). The germline CDR1 and CDR2 sequences are SGHDT and YYEEEE. This CDR3 contains 13 residues. V was clipped by 3 bases and J by 2 bases, with 9 bases between them. CDR3 coding DNA: TGTGCCAGCAGCTGGGACGAACCCTACGAGCAGTACTTC. As protein: CASSWDEPYEQYF.

The chain links TRBV6-5 to TRBJ1-4; 7 positions match TRBD1. This CDR3 region has 12 residues. Germline V lookup: CDR1 MNHEY, CDR2 SVGAGI. Trimming cost V 5 bases and J 7 bases; bases outside gene matches: 1. CDR3 protein: CASSRGLEKLFF. CDR3 coding DNA: TGTGCCAGCAGTAGGGGGCTTGAAAAACTGTTTTTT.

This clone showed up just a few times. This rearrangement joins TRBV30 to TRBJ2-7, with 7 bases fitting TRBD1. Germline values: CDR1 GTSNPN, CDR2 SVGIG (reference sequence). This CDR3 comprises 14 residues. Unmatched junction bases numbered 5, after V lost 3 bases and J lost 0 bases. The CDR3 sequence: CAWRLGGSSYEQYF. As DNA, the CDR3 is TGTGCCTGGAGATTAGGGGGCTCCTCCTACGAGCAGTACTTC.

The rearrangement links TRBV5-4 to TRBJ2-1, with D perhaps TRBD2 (5 bases). The length of the CDR3 is 15 residues. The ends were cut back, 1 base at V and 6 bases at J, with 14 bases in the middle. Looked up from germline, CDR1 is SGHNT and CDR2 is YYREEE (reference sequence). The CDR3 DNA is TGTGCCAGCAGCTTGACGAGGGAGAAGGGCAATGAGCAGTTCTTC. It translates to CASSLTREKGNEQFF.

Points on this clone: Other nucleotide sequences in the sample specify the same CDR3. The V and J genes are TRBV28 and TRBJ1-5; 7 bases line up with TRBD1. CDR1 and CDR2 (germline): MDHEN, SYDVKM. The CDR3 has 16 residues. Losses at the gene ends were 4 bases for V and 0 bases for J; bases not matched to a gene: 6. The CDR3 reads CASSSQGVYSNQPQHF. The CDR3, as DNA: TGTGCCAGCAGTTCTCAGGGGGTCTATAGCAATCAGCCCCAGCATTTT.

CDR3 sequence: CATSRGQGSGYTF. The CDR3 bases are TGTGCCACCAGCAGAGGACAGGGGAGTGGCTACACCTTC. The J gene is TRBJ1-2, the V gene TRBV15, with 8 bases matching TRBD1. The germline gives CDR1 LNHNV, CDR2 YYDKDF (reference sequence). The CDR3 sequence is 13 residues long. The ends lost 1 base at V and 7 bases at J; junction bases unmatched: 2.